Following are 11 T cell receptor beta chains from one sample sequenced in a study of OX40 agonist ivuxolimab in advanced cancers. Assay: immunoSEQ multiplex PCR; the TCRdb copy retains only in-frame clones and omits some. Among about 90,000 clones, approximately 91% were seen once, and the ten largest hold around 0.35%. This specimen consisted of CD4+ or CD8+ T cells sorted from blood, obtained in a trial of the OX40 agonist ivuxolimab. These receptors all come from an adult with an advanced solid tumor such as melanoma, head and neck, liver or kidney cancer.

This chain links TRBV30 with TRBJ1-3; unclear D gene. This CDR3 spans 14 amino acids. Between the trimmed V and J ends, which lost 4 bases and 0 bases, there was a span of 10 bases. The germline V gene encodes CDR1 GTSNPN and CDR2 SVGIG (reference sequence). CDR3 sequence reads: CAWIGWGSGNTIYF. Here the CDR3 DNA reads TGTGCCTGGATAGGGTGGGGCTCTGGAAACACCATATATTTT.

V usage is TRBV6-5 and J usage is TRBJ1-2; no definite D call. Looked up from germline, CDR1 is MNHEY and CDR2 is SVGAGI. This CDR3 has 13 amino acids. Deletions cut 6 bases from V and 1 base from J, with 9 bases between. The CDR3 here is CASSQSYNYGYTF. Here the CDR3 DNA reads TGTGCCAGCAGCCAATCTTATAACTATGGCTACACCTTC.

The genes are TRBV7-2 and TRBJ1-2, with D tentatively TRBD1 (6 bases). Germline CDR1 is SGHTA and CDR2 is FQGNSA. V was cut by 5 bases and J by 2 bases, with 12 bases left in between. There are 14 residues in the CDR3. The CDR3 spells CASSPTQGNYGYTF. The CDR3, as DNA: TGTGCCAGCAGCCCTACACAGGGCAACTATGGCTACACCTTC.

V and J are TRBV6-5 and TRBJ1-2, with TRBD1 matching 8 bases. V was pared by 6 bases and J by 5 bases, with 8 bases of the junction left unmatched. Germline CDR1 and CDR2: MNHEY and SVGAGI. The CDR3 length is 14 residues. The CDR3 DNA follows: TGTGCCAGCAGCAGCGACAGGGGCGGGTATGGCTACACCTTC. It is translated as CASSSDRGGYGYTF.

The V call is TRBV5-6, the J call TRBJ1-4; D gene uncertain. The CDR3 runs to 12 residues. The V end lost 0 bases, the J end lost 10 bases, and 7 bases lay between the germline ends. From germline, CDR1 is SGHDT and CDR2 YYEEEE. CDR3 residues: CASSLVPGKLFF. The DNA of the CDR3 is TGTGCCAGCAGCTTGGTTCCTGGAAAACTGTTTTTT.

The chain uses TRBV9 and TRBJ2-1; D possibly corresponds to TRBD1 (5 bases). The CDR3 covers 15 residues. CDR1 is SGDLS and CDR2 is YYNGEE in the germline V gene. V lost 0 bases and J lost 10, with 17 bases in between. This CDR3 is CASSVDIDSYDEQFF. The CDR3 DNA is TGTGCCAGCAGCGTAGATATCGACAGTTATGACGAGCAGTTCTTC.

The CDR3 region is CASTPAGVYTGELFF. The CDR3 nucleotides are TGTGCCAGTACTCCAGCGGGAGTTTACACCGGGGAGCTGTTTTTT. The genes are TRBV19 and TRBJ2-2; 8 nucleotides agree with TRBD2. The V gene's germline CDR1 is LNHDA and CDR2 SQIVND (reference sequence). Trimming removed 7 bases from V and 3 bases from J; junction bases left unmatched: 7. This CDR3 comprises 15 residues.

This chain uses TRBV7-9 with TRBJ2-1; D is undetermined. Deletions cut 0 bases from V and 5 bases from J, with 8 bases between. CDR1 is SEHNR and CDR2 is FQNEAQ in the germline V gene (reference sequence). The CDR3 consists of 14 residues. CDR3 sequence: CASSLAVRDNEQFF. The CDR3 DNA is TGTGCCAGCAGCTTAGCTGTGCGTGACAATGAGCAGTTCTTC.

The chain employs TRBV20-1 and TRBJ1-4; 7 positions match TRBD1. CDR1 and CDR2 from the germline V gene are DFQATT and SNEGSKA (reference sequence). This CDR3 region has 11 residues. V trimming: 4 bases; J trimming: 8 bases; junction bases outside the gene matches: 1. CDR3 loop: CSAKTGEKLFF. CDR3 DNA: TGCAGTGCTAAGACAGGGGAAAAACTGTTTTTT.

The V and J genes are TRBV18 and TRBJ2-1; a weak D match, TRBD1 (7 bases). CDR3 length equals 14 residues. Germline V gene sequence: CDR1 KGHSH, CDR2 LQKENI. Trimming shortened V by 3 bases and J by 5 bases, and 11 bases separated the two germline ends. CDR3 sequence: CASSPRGTDNEQFF. In nucleotides, the CDR3 is TGTGCCAGCTCACCCCGGGGGACAGACAATGAGCAGTTCTTC.

J is TRBJ2-1 and V is TRBV9; tentative D call: TRBD2 (5 bases). The germline V gene has CDR1 SGDLS and CDR2 YYNGEE. V lost 1 base to trimming and J lost 4 bases, with 12 bases between them. The CDR3 covers 15 residues. As DNA, the CDR3 is TGTGCCAGCAGCGTACGGGCTAGCTTTTACAATGAGCAGTTCTTC. This sequence encodes CASSVRASFYNEQFF. The whole variable domain, filled in from reference TRBV9 and TRBJ2-1, reads DSGVTQTPKHLITATGQRVTLRCSPRSGDLSVYWYQQSLDQGLQFLIQYYNGEERAKGNILERFSAQQFPDLHSELNLSSLELGDSALYFCASSVRASFYNEQFFGPGTRLTVL.